This TCR beta chain was sequenced during a study of T-cell reconstitution after alpha-beta-depleted transplantation in children. Preparation of the TCRbeta library involved a method that used unique molecular identifiers. MiXCR, applied by TCRdb to the PCR reads, yields one record per CDR3 protein. The profile shows some 340,000 distinct CDR3 sequences, 10% of them singletons. This CDR3 is 19 amino acids long. Germline lookup yields CDR1 MGHRA and CDR2 YSYEKL. V lost 2 bases and J 3 bases, leaving 24 bases between the germline ends. The V call is TRBV4-1, the J call TRBJ2-3; TRBD1 is a possible D gene (5 bases). This TCR was recovered from a human donor who donated a stem cell graft to a child with acute lymphoblastic leukemia. The source was PBMCs from the stem cell graft donor, collected from the stem cell graft. CDR3 amino acids: CASSQRGSRRAMRTDTQYF. The CDR3 DNA reads as TGCGCCAGCAGCCAAAGGGGTTCTCGCAGGGCGATGCGGACAGATACGCAGTATTTT.